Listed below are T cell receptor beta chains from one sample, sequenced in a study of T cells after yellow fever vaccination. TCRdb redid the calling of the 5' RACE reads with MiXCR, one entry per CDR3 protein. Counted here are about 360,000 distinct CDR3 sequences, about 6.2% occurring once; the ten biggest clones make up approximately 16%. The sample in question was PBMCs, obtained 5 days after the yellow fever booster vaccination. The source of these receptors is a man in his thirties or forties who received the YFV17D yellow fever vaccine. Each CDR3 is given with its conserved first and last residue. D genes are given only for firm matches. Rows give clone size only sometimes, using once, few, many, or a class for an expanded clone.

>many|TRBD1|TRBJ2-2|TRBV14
CASSQPQGYTGELFF
TGTGCCAGCAGCCAACCACAGGGGTACACCGGGGAGCTGTTTTTT
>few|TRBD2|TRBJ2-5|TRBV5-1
CASSFTSGRETQYF
TGCGCCAGCAGCTTTACTAGCGGGAGGGAGACCCAGTACTTC
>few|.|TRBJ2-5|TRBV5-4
CASSSSRLTGETQYF
TGTGCCAGCAGCTCCTCTCGACTCACCGGGGAGACCCAGTACTTC
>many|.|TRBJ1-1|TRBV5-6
CASSLGRLGEAFF
TGTGCCAGCAGCTTGGGCAGGTTGGGTGAAGCTTTCTTT
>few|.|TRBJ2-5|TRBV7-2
CASSLSGAAFETQYF
TGTGCCAGCAGCCTTAGTGGGGCCGCGTTCGAGACCCAGTACTTC
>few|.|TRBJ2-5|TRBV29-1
CSVLPGETQYF
TGCAGCGTTCTCCCCGGGGAGACCCAGTACTTC
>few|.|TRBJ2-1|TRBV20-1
CSAMRWDEQFF
TGCAGTGCTATGAGGTGGGATGAGCAGTTCTTC
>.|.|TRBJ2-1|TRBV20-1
CSARDLEGTYNEQFF
TGCAGTGCTAGAGATCTGGAGGGGACCTACAATGAGCAGTTCTTC
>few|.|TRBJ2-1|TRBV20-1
CSAPQVPYNEQFF
TGCAGTGCTCCCCAGGTGCCCTACAATGAGCAGTTCTTC
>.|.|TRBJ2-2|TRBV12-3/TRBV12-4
CASSFILAELFF
TGTGCCAGCAGTTTTATCCTAGCCGAGCTGTTTTTT
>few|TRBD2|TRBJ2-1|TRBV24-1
CATSDPSGRHYNEQFF
TGTGCCACCAGCGATCCTAGCGGGAGACATTACAATGAGCAGTTCTTC
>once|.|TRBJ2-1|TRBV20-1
CSAKPSPGTTNEQFF
TGCAGTGCTAAACCCTCCCCTGGTACTACAAATGAGCAGTTCTTC
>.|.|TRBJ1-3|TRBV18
CASSQPGNTIYF
TGTGCCAGCTCACAACCTGGAAACACCATATATTTT
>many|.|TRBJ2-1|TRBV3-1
CASSPPGGPTRYNEQFF
TGTGCCAGCAGCCCCCCCGGGGGGCCGACTAGATACAATGAGCAGTTCTTC
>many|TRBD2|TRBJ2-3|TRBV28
CASSLTVSGLPSTDTQYF
TGTGCCAGCAGTTTGACCGTATCGGGACTACCGTCGACAGATACGCAGTATTTT
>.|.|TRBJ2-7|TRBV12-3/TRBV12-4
CASRRQAGEQYF
TGTGCCAGCAGGCGACAGGCGGGAGAGCAGTACTTC
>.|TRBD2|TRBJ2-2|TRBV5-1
CASSFATSGYSTGELFF
TGCGCCAGCAGCTTCGCGACTAGCGGATACTCCACCGGGGAGCTGTTTTTT
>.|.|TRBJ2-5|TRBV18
CASSPTDGKTQYF
TGTGCCAGCTCGCCCACCGATGGGAAGACCCAGTACTTC
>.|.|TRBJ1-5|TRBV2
CASSEWGNQPQHF
TGTGCCAGCAGTGAATGGGGCAATCAGCCCCAGCATTTT
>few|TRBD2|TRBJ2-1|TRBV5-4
CASSSGLAGGRNEQFF
TGTGCCAGCAGCTCCGGACTAGCGGGAGGGCGGAATGAGCAGTTCTTC
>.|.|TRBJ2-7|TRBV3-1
CASSPSGGQTSYEQYF
TGTGCCAGCAGCCCCTCCGGGGGGCAAACCTCCTACGAGCAGTACTTC
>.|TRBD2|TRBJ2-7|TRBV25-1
CASSESGGGIYEQYF
TGTGCCAGCAGTGAATCGGGAGGGGGGATCTACGAGCAGTACTTC
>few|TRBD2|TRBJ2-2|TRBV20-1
CSARDSAGLANTGELFF
TGCAGTGCGAGAGACTCCGCGGGACTAGCAAACACCGGGGAGCTGTTTTTT
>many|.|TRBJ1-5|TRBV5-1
CASSLEGWGQPQHF
TGCGCCAGCAGCTTGGAGGGGTGGGGTCAGCCCCAGCATTTT
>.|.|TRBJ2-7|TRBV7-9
CASSPPRTPYEQYF
TGTGCCAGCAGCCCCCCCAGGACACCCTACGAGCAGTACTTC
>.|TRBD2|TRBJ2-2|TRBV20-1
CSGVRLAGELFF
TGCAGTGGGGTGAGACTAGCAGGGGAGCTGTTTTTT
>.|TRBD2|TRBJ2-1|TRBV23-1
CASSQTLGLAGEDEQFF
TGCGCCAGCAGTCAAACCCTCGGACTAGCGGGAGAAGATGAGCAGTTCTTC
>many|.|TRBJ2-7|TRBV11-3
CASSLVGRDVYAVFYEQYF
TGTGCCAGCAGCTTAGTCGGCAGGGATGTGTACGCGGTATTCTACGAGCAGTACTTC
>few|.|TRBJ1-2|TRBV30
CAWLRGLYGYTF
TGTGCCTGGTTACGGGGACTCTATGGCTACACCTTC
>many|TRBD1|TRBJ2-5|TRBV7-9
CASSLTGTGVDQYF
TGTGCCAGCAGCTTGACCGGGACAGGGGTCGACCAGTACTTC
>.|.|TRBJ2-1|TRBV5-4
CASILGARSIF
TGTGCCAGCATTCTGGGAGCGCGATCCATTTTC
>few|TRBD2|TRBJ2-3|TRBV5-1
CASSLFRSQREKVDTQYF
TGCGCCAGCAGCTTGTTTCGATCCCAGCGGGAAAAGGTAGATACGCAGTATTTT
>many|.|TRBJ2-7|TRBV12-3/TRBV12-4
CASSGGIYEQYF
TGTGCCAGTTCCGGAGGGATCTACGAGCAGTACTTC
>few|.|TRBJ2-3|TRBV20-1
CSARGRGTDTQYF
TGCAGTGCTAGAGGTCGGGGCACAGATACGCAGTATTTT
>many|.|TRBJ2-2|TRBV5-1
CASRETGRSNTGELFF
TGCGCCAGCAGGGAGACAGGACGATCGAACACCGGGGAGCTGTTTTTT
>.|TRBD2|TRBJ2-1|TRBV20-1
CSAQRGTSGSFEQFF
TGCAGTGCTCAAAGGGGGACTAGCGGGTCTTTCGAGCAGTTCTTC
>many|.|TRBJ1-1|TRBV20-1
CSAGVGGHGTEAFF
TGCAGTGCTGGAGTGGGGGGGCATGGCACTGAAGCTTTCTTT
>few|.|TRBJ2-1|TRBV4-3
CASSQEHGGSYNEQFF
TGCGCCAGCAGCCAAGAACATGGGGGCTCCTACAATGAGCAGTTCTTC
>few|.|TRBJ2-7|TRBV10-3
CAISVDGLYEQYF
TGTGCCATCAGTGTGGACGGATTATACGAGCAGTACTTC
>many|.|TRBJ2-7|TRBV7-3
CASSLYDATSYEQYF
TGTGCCAGCAGCCTATATGACGCCACATCCTACGAGCAGTACTTC
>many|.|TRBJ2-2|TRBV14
CASSQDPQTNTGELFF
TGTGCCAGCAGCCAAGATCCACAGACGAACACCGGGGAGCTGTTTTTT
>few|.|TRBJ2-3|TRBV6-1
CASSGGHSTDTQYF
TGTGCCAGCAGCGGGGGACATTCCACAGATACGCAGTATTTT
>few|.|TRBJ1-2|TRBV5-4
CASSLEEGWGYTF
TGTGCCAGCAGCTTGGAAGAGGGCTGGGGCTACACCTTC
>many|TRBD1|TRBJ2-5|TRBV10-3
CAISLGQGFVMETQYF
TGTGCCATCAGCCTCGGACAGGGCTTTGTTATGGAGACCCAGTACTTC
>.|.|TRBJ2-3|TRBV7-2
CASSLMRGGNTDTQYF
TGTGCCAGCAGCTTAATGAGAGGAGGGAACACAGATACGCAGTATTTT